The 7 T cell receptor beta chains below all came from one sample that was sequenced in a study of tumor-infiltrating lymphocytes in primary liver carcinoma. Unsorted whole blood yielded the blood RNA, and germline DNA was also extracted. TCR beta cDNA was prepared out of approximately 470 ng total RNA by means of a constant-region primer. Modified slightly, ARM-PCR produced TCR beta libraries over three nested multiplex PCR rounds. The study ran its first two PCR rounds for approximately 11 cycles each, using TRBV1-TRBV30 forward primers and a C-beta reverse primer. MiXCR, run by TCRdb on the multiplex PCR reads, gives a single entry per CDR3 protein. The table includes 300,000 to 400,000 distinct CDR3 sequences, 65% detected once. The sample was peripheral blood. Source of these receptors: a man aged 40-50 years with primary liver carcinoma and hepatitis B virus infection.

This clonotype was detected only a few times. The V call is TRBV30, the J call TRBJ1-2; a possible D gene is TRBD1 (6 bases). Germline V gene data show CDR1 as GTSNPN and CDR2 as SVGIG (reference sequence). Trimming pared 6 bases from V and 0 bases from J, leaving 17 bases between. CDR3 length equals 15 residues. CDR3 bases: TGTGCCTGCCCCGCCCAGGACAGAACTAACTATGGCTACACCTTC. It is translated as CACPAQDRTNYGYTF.

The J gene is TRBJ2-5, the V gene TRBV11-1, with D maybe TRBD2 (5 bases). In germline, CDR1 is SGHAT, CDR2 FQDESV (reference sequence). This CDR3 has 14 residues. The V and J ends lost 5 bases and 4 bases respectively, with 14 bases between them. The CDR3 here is CASSRDDKVETQYF. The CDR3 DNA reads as TGTGCCAGCAGCCGGGATGATAAGGTAGAGACCCAGTACTTC.

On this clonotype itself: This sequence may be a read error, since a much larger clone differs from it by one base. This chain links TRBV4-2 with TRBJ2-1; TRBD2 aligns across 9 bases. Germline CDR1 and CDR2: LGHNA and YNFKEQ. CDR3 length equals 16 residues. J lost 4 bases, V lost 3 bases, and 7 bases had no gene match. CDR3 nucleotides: TGTGCCAGCAGCCAGTCCTTAGCGGGGGTATACAATGAGCAGTTCTTC. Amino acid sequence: CASSQSLAGVYNEQFF.

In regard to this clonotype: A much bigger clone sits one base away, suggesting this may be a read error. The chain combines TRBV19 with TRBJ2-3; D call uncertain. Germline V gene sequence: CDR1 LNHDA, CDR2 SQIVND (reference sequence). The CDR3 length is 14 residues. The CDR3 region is CASTISLRTDTQYF. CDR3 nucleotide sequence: TGTGCCAGTACTATAAGTCTGCGCACAGATACGCAGTATTTT.

For the CDR3, the DNA is TGTGCCAGCAGGGAGGGGGCACCTTTTAATTCACCCCTCCACTTT. Amino acid sequence: CASREGAPFNSPLHF. The gene calls are TRBV6-5 and TRBJ1-6; 7 bases agree with TRBD1. The germline V gene has CDR1 MNHEY and CDR2 SVGAGI. The CDR3 has 15 amino acids. The V segment lost 6 bases and the J segment 6 bases; nucleotides outside the gene matches: 8.

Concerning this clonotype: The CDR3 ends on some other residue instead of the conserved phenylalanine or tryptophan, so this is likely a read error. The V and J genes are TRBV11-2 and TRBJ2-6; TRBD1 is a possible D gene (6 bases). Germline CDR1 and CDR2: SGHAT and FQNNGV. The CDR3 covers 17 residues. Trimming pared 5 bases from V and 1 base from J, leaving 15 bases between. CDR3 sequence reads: CASSKTGVISGANVLTI. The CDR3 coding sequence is TGTGCCAGCAGCAAGACAGGAGTGATATCTGGGGCCAACGTCCTGACTATC.

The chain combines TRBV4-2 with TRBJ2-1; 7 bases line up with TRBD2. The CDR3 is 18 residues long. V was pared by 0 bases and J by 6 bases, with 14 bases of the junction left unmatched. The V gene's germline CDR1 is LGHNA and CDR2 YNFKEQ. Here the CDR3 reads CASSQDPKSGAGINEQFF. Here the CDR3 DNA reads TGTGCCAGCAGCCAAGATCCCAAGAGTGGAGCGGGAATCAATGAGCAGTTCTTC.